This T cell receptor beta chain derives from a study of cytomegalovirus exposure and HLA in healthy donors. The PCR employed 60 Vbeta primers together with 13 Jbeta primers. Profiled with immunoSEQ multiplex PCR; TCRdb holds only in-frame clones, not every one. The table includes approximately 110,000 clones, about four fifths detected once. Sequencing was carried out using PBMCs. This sequence was found in a woman in her fifties or sixties in good health and CMV-seropositive.

CDR3 DNA sequence: TGTGCCAGCCGGCTGACAAACAGGGGCGGGAATTCACCCCTCCACTTT. Encoded protein: CASRLTNRGGNSPLHF. The V gene is TRBV19, the J gene TRBJ1-6; 7 bases are a match to TRBD1. The CDR3 has 16 amino acids. Germline V gene data show CDR1 as LNHDA and CDR2 as SQIVND (reference sequence). J was trimmed by 7 bases and V by 9 bases; bases with no gene match: 15.